The 13 T cell receptor beta chains listed next were all sequenced from one sample in a study of blood T cell repertoires in COVID-19. Clones were read by immunoSEQ multiplex PCR, and TCRdb kept only the in-frame ones, dropping some. The sample yields around 180,000 clones, 88% seen once. The sequencing input was peripheral blood. These receptors came from a man aged 60 to 69 with acute or convalescent COVID-19.

The chain employs TRBV5-4 and TRBJ2-2; 7 bases fit TRBD1. V shed 4 bases and J 0 bases; nucleotides not matched to a gene: 6. CDR1 is SGHNT, CDR2 YYREEE, per germline (reference sequence). This CDR3 region has 16 residues. This chain's CDR3 is CASSRTGTANTGELFF. The DNA for the CDR3 is TGTGCCAGCAGCCGTACCGGGACAGCGAACACCGGGGAGCTGTTTTTT.

The chain joins TRBV10-3 to TRBJ1-3; TRBD1 matches 8 bases. Trimming cost V 5 bases and J 7 bases; bases outside gene matches: 7. This CDR3 comprises 14 residues. Per germline, CDR1 ENHRY and CDR2 SYGVKD. Written as DNA, the CDR3 is TGTGCCATCAGTCCGGGACAGGCCCCCAACACCATATATTTT. Translated: CAISPGQAPNTIYF.

J is TRBJ2-7 and V is TRBV23-1; the D gene is possibly TRBD2 (5 bases). TRBV23-1 is an ORF, with its function uncertain. The ends were cut back, 4 bases at V and 2 bases at J, with 12 bases in the middle. This CDR3 is built from 14 residues. The DNA of the CDR3 is TGCGCCAGCAGTCGGAGCGGTGCCACCTACGAGCAGTACTTC. It is translated as CASSRSGATYEQYF.

This clone has only one observation. V usage is TRBV9 and J usage is TRBJ2-3, with 7 bases identical to TRBD2. The length of the CDR3 is 14 residues. Germline CDR1 reads SGDLS; CDR2 reads YYNGEE. Germline trimming cut 3 bases from V and 2 bases from J; bases unmatched to any gene: 3. The CDR3 here is CASSGTRFTDTQYF. CDR3 DNA sequence: TGTGCCAGCAGCGGGACTAGATTCACAGATACGCAGTATTTT.

The chain uses TRBV6-5 and TRBJ1-2, with D unclear. The germline V gene has CDR1 MNHEY and CDR2 SVGAGI. Between the trimmed V and J ends, which lost 6 bases and 4 bases, there was a span of 12 bases. The CDR3 contains 13 residues. The CDR3 DNA is TGTGCCAGCAGCCGCTCGAGCATCTATGGCTACACCTTC. It yields the protein CASSRSSIYGYTF.

The chain recombines TRBV7-4 with TRBJ1-1; D is unclear. The ends were cut back, 2 bases at V and 1 base at J, with 11 bases in the middle. Germline CDR1 SGHVT, CDR2 SQSDAQ. The length of the CDR3 is 15 residues. The CDR3 DNA is TGTGCCAGCAGCTTAACGAGGGTAGGGAACACTGAAGCTTTCTTT. Translation: CASSLTRVGNTEAFF.

This clone was detected only a few times. The chain employs TRBV24-1 and TRBJ2-1; 8 nucleotides line up with TRBD2. CDR1 is KGHDR, CDR2 SFDVKD, per germline. V lost 9 bases to trimming and J lost 12 bases; unmatched junction nucleotides: 6. The CDR3 runs to 11 residues. The CDR3 spells CATRGGGTQFF. CDR3 bases: TGTGCCACCCGCGGCGGGGGGACGCAGTTCTTC.

V and J are TRBV19 and TRBJ1-4, with no clear D. V was trimmed by 5 bases and J by 1 base, leaving 11 bases between them. The CDR3 sequence is 15 residues long. Germline assignment: CDR1 LNHDA and CDR2 SQIVND (reference sequence). The CDR3 is CASSPRRGTNEKLFF. The CDR3 DNA reads TGTGCCAGTAGTCCGCGGCGGGGAACTAATGAAAAACTGTTTTTT. The full variable domain, its missing parts supplied by reference TRBV19 and TRBJ1-4, is DGGITQSPKYLFRKEGQNVTLSCEQNLNHDAMYWYRQDPGQGLRLIYYSQIVNDFQKGDIAEGYSVSREKKESFPLTVTSAQKNPTAFYLCASSPRRGTNEKLFFGSGTQLSVL.

The CDR3: CASSIPGSGDQPQHF. DNA of the CDR3: TGTGCCAGTAGTATCCCCGGATCCGGGGATCAGCCCCAGCATTTT. V usage is TRBV19 and J usage is TRBJ1-5; D gene uncertain. This CDR3 has 15 amino acids. Germline loops: CDR1 LNHDA, CDR2 SQIVND (reference sequence). Trimming removed 3 bases at V and 5 bases at J, with 14 bases between.

The gene calls are TRBV14 and TRBJ2-3, with D possibly TRBD1 on 6 matching bases. CDR3 length: 16 amino acids. CDR1 and CDR2 (germline): SGHDN, FVKESK. Between the trimmed V and J ends, which lost 2 bases and 0 bases, there was a span of 12 bases. CDR3 loop: CASSQRTASSTDTQYF. CDR3 sequence (DNA): TGTGCCAGCAGCCAAAGGACAGCCAGTAGCACAGATACGCAGTATTTT. Complete variable domain (other parts from reference TRBV14 and TRBJ2-3): EAGVTQFPSHSVIEKGQTVTLRCDPISGHDNLYWYRRVMGKEIKFLLHFVKESKQDESGMPNNRFLAERTGGTYSTLKVQPAELEDSGVYFCASSQRTASSTDTQYFGPGTRLTVL.

This clone was seen only a few times. The J gene is TRBJ1-2, the V gene TRBV2; the match to TRBD1 covers 9 bases. The CDR3 totals 13 residues. Germline CDR1 SNHLY, CDR2 FYNNEI. V shed 6 bases, J shed 6 bases, and the junction held 5 bases outside the gene matches. The DNA for the CDR3 is TGTGCCAGCAGCGGGGACAGGGAAGATGGCTACACCTTC. Its translation: CASSGDREDGYTF. The full variable domain, its missing parts supplied by reference TRBV2 and TRBJ1-2, is EPEVTQTPSHQVTQMGQEVILRCVPISNHLYFYWYRQILGQKVEFLVSFYNNEISEKSEIFDDQFSVERPDGSNFTLKIRSTKLEDSAMYFCASSGDREDGYTFGSGTRLTVV.

The J gene is TRBJ2-7, the V gene TRBV5-1; tentative D call: TRBD1 (6 bases). The CDR3 length is 15 residues. Trimming removed 1 base from V and 0 bases from J, with 11 bases in between. CDR1 and CDR2 from the germline V gene are SGHRS and YFSETQ. CDR3 sequence: CASSLIQGGSYEQYF. The CDR3 DNA reads as TGCGCCAGCAGCTTGATACAGGGCGGCTCCTACGAGCAGTACTTC.

The V gene is TRBV18, the J gene TRBJ2-5, with a tentative D call TRBD2 (5 bases). With 3 bases removed from V and 4 bases from J, the gap between germline ends came to 12 bases. The CDR3 is 14 amino acids. In germline, CDR1 is KGHSH, CDR2 LQKENI. The CDR3 DNA reads TGTGCCAGCTCACCCTTAAGCGAGGGAGAGACCCAGTACTTC. It specifies CASSPLSEGETQYF.